This TCR beta chain comes out of a study of OX40 agonist ivuxolimab in advanced cancers. Study results and caveats: Relative to CD4+ cells, CD8+ T cells on average had more expanded clones. Still undetermined is the antigen specificity of the expanded peripheral T cells.

TCRdb's table, derived via immunoSEQ multiplex PCR, lists solely in-frame clones and lacks some. The data contain under 30,000 clones, just over 90% of them seen just once; the ten biggest clones take up 24%. The CDR3 is made up of 16 amino acids. From germline, CDR1 is SGDLS and CDR2 YYNGEE. V lost 2 bases, J lost 3 bases, and 9 bases stayed unmatched. With respect to this clone: Its antigen is unknown.

The rearrangement links TRBV9 to TRBJ2-7, with 9 nucleotides matching TRBD1. The sample consisted of CD4+ or CD8+ T cells sorted from blood, taken in a trial of the OX40 agonist ivuxolimab. This TCR was sampled from an adult with an advanced solid tumor such as melanoma, head and neck, liver or kidney cancer. In DNA, the CDR3 is TGTGCCAGCAGCGTCTCGGGACAGGGCAATATCTACGAGCAGTACTTC. Its protein product is CASSVSGQGNIYEQYF.